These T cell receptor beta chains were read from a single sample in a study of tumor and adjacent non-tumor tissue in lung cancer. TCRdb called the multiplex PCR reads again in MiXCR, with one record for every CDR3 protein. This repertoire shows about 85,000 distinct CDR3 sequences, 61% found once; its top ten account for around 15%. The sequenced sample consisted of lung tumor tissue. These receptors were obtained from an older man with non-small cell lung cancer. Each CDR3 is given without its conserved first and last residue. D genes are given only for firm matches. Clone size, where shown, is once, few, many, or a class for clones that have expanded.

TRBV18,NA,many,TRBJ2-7,ASSSGSYEQY
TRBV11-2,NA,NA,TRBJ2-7,ASSEGDGNYGQY
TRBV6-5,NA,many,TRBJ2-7,ASSYSRASGDEQY
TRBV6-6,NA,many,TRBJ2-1,ASWGADFNEQF
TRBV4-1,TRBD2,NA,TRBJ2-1,AIILAGAAYNEQF
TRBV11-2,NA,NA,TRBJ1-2,ASSLDRGSGYT
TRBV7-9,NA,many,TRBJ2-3,ASSPTEQAEDTQY
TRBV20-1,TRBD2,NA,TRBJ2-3,SARFGGTDTKY
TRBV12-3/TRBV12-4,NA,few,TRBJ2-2,ASSLPGKGTGELF
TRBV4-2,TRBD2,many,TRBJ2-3,ASSLTSGISSTDTQY
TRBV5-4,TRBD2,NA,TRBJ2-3,ACKTGGPFTDTQY
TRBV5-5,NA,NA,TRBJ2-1,ASGLASAANEQF
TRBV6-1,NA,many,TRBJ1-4,ASITGRANREKLF
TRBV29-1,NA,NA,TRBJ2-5,SVEDHGLTLGETHY
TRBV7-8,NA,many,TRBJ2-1,ASSLGAREQF
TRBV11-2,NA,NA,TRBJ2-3,SSSQTDGGTDTQY
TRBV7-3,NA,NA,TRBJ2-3,ASSFLSHTDTQY
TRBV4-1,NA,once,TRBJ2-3,AGSQDRITDTQY
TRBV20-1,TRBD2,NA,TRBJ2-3,SVGSGVGDTQY
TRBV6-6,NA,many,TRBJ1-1,ASSRQGGTEAF
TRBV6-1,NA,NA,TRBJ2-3,ARSEEVKGTDTQY
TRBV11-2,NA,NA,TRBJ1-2,ASSLDRGGNGYI
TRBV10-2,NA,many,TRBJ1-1,ASSDVQGLVNTEAF
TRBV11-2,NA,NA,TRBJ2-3,ASSSESCRGLRTTDMQY